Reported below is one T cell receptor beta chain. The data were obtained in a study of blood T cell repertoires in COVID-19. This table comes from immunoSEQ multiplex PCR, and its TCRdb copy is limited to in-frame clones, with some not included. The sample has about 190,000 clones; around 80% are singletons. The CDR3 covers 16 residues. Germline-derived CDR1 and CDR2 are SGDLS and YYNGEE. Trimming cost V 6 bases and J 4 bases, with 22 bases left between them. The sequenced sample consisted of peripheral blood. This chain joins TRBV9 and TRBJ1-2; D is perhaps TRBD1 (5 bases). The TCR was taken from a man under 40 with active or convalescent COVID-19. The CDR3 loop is CASIPGSGGDAYGYTF. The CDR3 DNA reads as TGTGCCAGCATCCCCGGGTCGGGGGGGGACGCCTATGGCTACACCTTC.